What follows is one T cell receptor (beta chain) and its context. Its antigen is not known. The primer mix had 60 Vbeta and 13 Jbeta primers. Sequenced by immunoSEQ multiplex PCR; TCRdb stores in-frame clones only, minus some. Its clone listing holds 55,000 to 85,000 clones. The sample is drawn from a study of cytomegalovirus exposure and HLA in healthy donors. Germline V lookup: CDR1 MNHNY, CDR2 SVGAGI (reference sequence). This CDR3 is built from 12 residues. Trimming stripped 4 bases from V and 9 bases from J, with 13 bases between. General observations from the study: TCR beta V segments were, for the most part, productive about 87% or about 30% of the time in an earlier analysis. Specificity of a few CMV-associated chains for CMV antigens was verified in vitro. In a later analysis, DRB1 alleles had the most associated TCRs; HLA-C alleles the fewest.

The chain joins TRBV6-6 to TRBJ2-7; a possible D gene is TRBD1 (6 bases). The sequenced material came from PBMCs. The TCR was taken from a female donor in good health and CMV-seropositive. The CDR3 DNA follows: TGTGCCAGCAGTTCCTCAGGGGTGGTGCAGTACTTC. This gives the protein CASSSSGVVQYF.